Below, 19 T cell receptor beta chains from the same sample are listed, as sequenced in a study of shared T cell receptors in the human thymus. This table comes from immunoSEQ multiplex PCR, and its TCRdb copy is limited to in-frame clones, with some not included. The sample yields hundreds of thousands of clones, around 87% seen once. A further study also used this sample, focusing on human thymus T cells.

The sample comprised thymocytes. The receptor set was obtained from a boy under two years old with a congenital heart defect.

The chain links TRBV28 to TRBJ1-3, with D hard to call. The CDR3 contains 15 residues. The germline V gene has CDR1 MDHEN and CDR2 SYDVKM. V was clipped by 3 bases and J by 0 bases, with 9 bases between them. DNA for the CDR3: TGTGCCAGCAGTTTCAGTTTTCACTCTGGAAACACCATATATTTT. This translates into CASSFSFHSGNTIYF.

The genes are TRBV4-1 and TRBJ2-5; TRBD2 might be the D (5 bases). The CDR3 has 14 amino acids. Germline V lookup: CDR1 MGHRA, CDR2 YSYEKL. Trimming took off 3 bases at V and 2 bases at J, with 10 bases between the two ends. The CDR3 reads CASSHVSVQETQYF. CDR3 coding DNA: TGCGCCAGCAGCCACGTTAGCGTACAAGAGACCCAGTACTTC.

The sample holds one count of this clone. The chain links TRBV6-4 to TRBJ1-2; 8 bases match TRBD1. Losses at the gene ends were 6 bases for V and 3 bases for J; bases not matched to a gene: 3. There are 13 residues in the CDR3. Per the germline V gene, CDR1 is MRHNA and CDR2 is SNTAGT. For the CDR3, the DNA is TGTGCCAGCAGGATGGACAGGGACTATGGCTACACCTTC. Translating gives CASRMDRDYGYTF.

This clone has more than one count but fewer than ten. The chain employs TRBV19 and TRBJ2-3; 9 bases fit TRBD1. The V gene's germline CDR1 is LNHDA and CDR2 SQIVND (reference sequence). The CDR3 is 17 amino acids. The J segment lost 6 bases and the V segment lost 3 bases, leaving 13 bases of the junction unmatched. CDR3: CASSILTGQGTGDTQYF. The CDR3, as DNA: TGTGCCAGTAGTATTCTAACAGGACAGGGGACAGGGGATACGCAGTATTTT.

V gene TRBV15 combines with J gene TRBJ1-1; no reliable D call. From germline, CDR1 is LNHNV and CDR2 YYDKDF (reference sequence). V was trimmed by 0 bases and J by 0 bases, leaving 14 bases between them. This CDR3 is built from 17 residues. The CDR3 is CATSRDRPGVMNTEAFF. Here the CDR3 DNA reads TGTGCCACCAGCAGAGATAGGCCAGGCGTCATGAACACTGAAGCTTTCTTT. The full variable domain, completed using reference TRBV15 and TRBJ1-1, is DAMVIQNPRYQVTQFGKPVTLSCSQTLNHNVMYWYQQKSSQAPKLLFHYYDKDFNNEADTPDNFQSRRPNTSFCFLDIRSPGLGDTAMYLCATSRDRPGVMNTEAFFGQGTRLTVV.

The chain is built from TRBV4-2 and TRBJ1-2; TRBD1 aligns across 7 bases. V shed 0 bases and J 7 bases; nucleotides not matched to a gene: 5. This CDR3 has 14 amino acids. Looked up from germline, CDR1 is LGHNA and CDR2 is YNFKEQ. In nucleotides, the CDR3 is TGTGCCAGCAGCCAAGAGACAGGGTGGGGTGGCTACACCTTC. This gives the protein CASSQETGWGGYTF.

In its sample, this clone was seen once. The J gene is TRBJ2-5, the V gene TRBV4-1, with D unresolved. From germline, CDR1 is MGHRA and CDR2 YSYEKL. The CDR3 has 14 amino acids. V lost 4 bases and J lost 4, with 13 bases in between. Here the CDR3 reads CASSLPKHPETQYF. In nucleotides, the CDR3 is TGCGCCAGCAGCCTACCTAAGCACCCAGAGACCCAGTACTTC.

CDR3 DNA sequence: TGTGCCAGCAGCGTCTACAGCGGGAGGCTCTCCTACGAGCAGTACTTC. Translating gives CASSVYSGRLSYEQYF. The chain has TRBV11-2 and TRBJ2-7, with 9 bases matching TRBD2. Germline trimming cut 5 bases from V and 0 bases from J; bases unmatched to any gene: 8. In germline, CDR1 is SGHAT, CDR2 FQNNGV. There are 16 residues in the CDR3.

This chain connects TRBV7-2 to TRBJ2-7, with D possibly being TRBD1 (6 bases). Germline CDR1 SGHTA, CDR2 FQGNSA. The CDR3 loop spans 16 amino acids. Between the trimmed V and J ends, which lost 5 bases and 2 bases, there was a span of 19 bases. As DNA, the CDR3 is TGTGCCAGCAGCCTGTCCCCCGGGACACCTACCTACGAGCAGTACTTC. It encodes CASSLSPGTPTYEQYF. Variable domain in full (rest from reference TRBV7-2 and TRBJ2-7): GAGVSQSPSNKVTEKGKDVELRCDPISGHTALYWYRQSLGQGLEFLIYFQGNSAPDKSGLPSDRFSAERTGGSVSTLTIQRTQQEDSAVYLCASSLSPGTPTYEQYFGPGTRLTVT.

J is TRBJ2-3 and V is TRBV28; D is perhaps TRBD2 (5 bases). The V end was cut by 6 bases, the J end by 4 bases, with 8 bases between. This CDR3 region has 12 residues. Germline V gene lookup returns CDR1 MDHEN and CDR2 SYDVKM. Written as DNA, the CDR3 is TGTGCCAGCAGCCTACTAGCAGATACGCAGTATTTT. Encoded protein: CASSLLADTQYF. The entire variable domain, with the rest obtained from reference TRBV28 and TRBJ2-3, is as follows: DVKVTQSSRYLVKRTGEKVFLECVQDMDHENMFWYRQDPGLGLRLIYFSYDVKMKEKGDIPEGYSVSREKKERFSLILESASTNQTSMYLCASSLLADTQYFGPGTRLTVL.

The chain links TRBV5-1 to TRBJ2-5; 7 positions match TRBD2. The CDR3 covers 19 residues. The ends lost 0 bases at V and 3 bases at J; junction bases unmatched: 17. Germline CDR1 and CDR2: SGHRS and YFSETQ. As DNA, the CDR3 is TGCGCCAGCAGCTTGGACCTGGCTTGGGGAGGGTACATTGAAGAGACCCAGTACTTC. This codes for CASSLDLAWGGYIEETQYF.

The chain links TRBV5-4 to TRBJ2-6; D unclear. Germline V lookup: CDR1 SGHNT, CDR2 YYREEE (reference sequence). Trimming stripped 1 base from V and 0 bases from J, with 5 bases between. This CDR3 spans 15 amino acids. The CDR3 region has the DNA TGTGCCAGCAGCTTGAATTACTCTGGGGCCAACGTCCTGACTTTC. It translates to CASSLNYSGANVLTF.

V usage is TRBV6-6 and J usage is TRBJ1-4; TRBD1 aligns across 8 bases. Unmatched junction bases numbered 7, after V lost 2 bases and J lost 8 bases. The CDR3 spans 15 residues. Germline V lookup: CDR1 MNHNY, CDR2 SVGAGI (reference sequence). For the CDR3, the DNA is TGTGCCAGCAGTTACCCGGACAGGGTAGGCGAAAAACTGTTTTTT. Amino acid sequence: CASSYPDRVGEKLFF.

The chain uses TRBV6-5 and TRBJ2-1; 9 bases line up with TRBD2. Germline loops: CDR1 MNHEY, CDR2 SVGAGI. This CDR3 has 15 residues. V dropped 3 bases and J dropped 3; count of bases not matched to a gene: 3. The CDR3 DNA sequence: TGTGCCAGCAGTTATGCGGGAGGGGTCTACAATGAGCAGTTCTTC. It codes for CASSYAGGVYNEQFF.

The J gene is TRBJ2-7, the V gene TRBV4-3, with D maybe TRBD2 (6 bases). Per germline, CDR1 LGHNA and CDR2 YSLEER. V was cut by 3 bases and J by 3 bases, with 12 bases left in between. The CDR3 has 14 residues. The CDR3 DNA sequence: TGCGCCAGCAGCCACGACGAGGGACTCTACGAGCAGTACTTC. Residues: CASSHDEGLYEQYF.

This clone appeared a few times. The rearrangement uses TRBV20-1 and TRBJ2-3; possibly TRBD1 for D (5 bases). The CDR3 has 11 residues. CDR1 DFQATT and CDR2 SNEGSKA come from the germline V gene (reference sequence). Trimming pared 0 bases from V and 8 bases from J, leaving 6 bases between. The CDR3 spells CSARDRGTQYF. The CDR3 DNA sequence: TGCAGTGCTAGAGATAGGGGTACGCAGTATTTT.

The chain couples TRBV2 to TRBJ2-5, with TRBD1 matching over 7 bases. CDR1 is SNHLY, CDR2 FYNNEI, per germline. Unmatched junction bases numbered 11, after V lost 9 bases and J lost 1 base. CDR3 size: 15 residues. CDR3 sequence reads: CASTEPTGIQETQYF. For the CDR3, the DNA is TGTGCCAGTACGGAGCCGACAGGGATCCAAGAGACCCAGTACTTC. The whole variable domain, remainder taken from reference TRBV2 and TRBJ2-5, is EPEVTQTPSHQVTQMGQEVILRCVPISNHLYFYWYRQILGQKVEFLVSFYNNEISEKSEIFDDQFSVERPDGSNFTLKIRSTKLEDSAMYFCASTEPTGIQETQYFGPGTRLLVL.

CDR3 region: CASSPRTSGQETQYF. The CDR3 DNA is TGTGCCAGCAGTCCAAGGACTAGCGGGCAAGAGACCCAGTACTTC. The rearrangement links TRBV28 to TRBJ2-5; TRBD2 matches 11 bases. This CDR3 comprises 15 residues. CDR1 and CDR2 from the germline V gene are MDHEN and SYDVKM. J gave up 2 bases and V 5 bases, and 4 bases lay outside the gene matches.

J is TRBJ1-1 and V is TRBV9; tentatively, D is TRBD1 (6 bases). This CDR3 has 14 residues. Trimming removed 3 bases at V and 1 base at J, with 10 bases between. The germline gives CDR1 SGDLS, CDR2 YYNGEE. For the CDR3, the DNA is TGTGCCAGCAGCGCCAAGGACAGGAACACTGAAGCTTTCTTT. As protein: CASSAKDRNTEAFF.